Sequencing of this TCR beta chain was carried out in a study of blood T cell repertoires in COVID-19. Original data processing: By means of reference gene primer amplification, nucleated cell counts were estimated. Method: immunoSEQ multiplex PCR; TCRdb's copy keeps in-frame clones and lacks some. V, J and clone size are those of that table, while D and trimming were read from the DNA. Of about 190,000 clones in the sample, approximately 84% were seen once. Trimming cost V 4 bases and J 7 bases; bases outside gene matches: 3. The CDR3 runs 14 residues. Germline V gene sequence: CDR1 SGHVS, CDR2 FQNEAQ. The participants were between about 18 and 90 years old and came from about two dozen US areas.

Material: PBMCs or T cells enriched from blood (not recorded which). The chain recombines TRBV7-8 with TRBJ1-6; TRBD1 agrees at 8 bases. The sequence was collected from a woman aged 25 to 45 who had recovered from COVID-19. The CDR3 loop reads CASSSGGWNSPLHF. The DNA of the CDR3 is TGTGCCAGCAGCTCAGGGGGCTGGAATTCACCCCTCCACTTT.